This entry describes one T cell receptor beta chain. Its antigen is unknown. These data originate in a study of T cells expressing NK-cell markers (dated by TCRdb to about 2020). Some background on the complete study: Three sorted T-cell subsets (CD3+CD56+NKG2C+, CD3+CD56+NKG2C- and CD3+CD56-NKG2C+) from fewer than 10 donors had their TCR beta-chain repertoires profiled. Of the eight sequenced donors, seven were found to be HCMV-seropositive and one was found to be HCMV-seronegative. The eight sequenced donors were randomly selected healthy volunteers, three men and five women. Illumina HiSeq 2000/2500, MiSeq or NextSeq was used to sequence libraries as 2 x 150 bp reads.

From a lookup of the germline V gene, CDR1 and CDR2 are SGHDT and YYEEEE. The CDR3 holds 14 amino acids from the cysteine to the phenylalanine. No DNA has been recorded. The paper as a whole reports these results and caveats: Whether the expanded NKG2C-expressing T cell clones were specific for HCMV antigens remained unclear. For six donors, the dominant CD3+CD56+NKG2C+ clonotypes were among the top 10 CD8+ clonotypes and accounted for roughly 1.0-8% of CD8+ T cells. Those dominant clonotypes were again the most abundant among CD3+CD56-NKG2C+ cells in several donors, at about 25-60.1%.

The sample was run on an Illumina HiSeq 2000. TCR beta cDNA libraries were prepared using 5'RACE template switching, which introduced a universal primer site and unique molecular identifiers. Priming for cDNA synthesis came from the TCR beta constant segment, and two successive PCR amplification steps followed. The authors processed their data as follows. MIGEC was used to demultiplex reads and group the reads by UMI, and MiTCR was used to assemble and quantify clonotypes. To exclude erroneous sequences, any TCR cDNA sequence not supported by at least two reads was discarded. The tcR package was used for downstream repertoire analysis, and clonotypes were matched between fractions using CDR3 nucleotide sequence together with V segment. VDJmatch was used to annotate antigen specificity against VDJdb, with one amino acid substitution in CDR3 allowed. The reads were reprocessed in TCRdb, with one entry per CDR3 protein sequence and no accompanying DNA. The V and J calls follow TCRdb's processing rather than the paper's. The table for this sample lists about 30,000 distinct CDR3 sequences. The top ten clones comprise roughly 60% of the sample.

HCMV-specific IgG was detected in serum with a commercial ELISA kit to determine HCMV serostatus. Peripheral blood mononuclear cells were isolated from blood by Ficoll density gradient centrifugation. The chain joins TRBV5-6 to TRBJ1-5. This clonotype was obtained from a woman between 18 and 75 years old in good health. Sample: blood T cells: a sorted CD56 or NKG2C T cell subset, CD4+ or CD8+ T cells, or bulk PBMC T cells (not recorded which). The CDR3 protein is CASSLYTENQPQHF.